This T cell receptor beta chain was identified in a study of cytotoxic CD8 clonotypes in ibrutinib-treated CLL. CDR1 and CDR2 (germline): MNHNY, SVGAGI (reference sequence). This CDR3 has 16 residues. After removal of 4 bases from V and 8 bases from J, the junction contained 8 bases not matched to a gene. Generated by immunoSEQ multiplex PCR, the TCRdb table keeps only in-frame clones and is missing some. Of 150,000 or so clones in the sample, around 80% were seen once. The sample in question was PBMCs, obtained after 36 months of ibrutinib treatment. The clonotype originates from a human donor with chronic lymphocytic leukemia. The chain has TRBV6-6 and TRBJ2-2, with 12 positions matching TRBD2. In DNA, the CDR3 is TGTGCCAGCAGTTTGCCTAGCGGGAGGGCCCCAGGGGAGCTGTTTTTT. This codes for CASSLPSGRAPGELFF.